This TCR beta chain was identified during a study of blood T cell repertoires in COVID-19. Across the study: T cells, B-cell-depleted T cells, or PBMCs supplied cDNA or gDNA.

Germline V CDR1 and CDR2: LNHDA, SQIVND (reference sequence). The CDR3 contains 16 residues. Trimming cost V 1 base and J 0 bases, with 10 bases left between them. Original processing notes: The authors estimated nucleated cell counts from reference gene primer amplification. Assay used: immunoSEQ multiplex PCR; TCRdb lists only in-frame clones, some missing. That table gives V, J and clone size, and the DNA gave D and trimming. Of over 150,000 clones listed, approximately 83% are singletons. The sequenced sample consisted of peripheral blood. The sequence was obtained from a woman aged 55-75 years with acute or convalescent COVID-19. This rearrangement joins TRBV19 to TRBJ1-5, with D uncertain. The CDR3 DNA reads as TGTGCCAGTAGTATAGGGGCAGTAAATAGCAATCAGCCCCAGCATTTT. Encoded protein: CASSIGAVNSNQPQHF. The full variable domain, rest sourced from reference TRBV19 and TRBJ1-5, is DGGITQSPKYLFRKEGQNVTLSCEQNLNHDAMYWYRQDPGQGLRLIYYSQIVNDFQKGDIAEGYSVSREKKESFPLTVTSAQKNPTAFYLCASSIGAVNSNQPQHFGDGTRLSIL.